This T cell receptor (beta chain) was sequenced during a study of CD8 T cells in Susac syndrome (dated by TCRdb to about 2019). Regarding the study in general: Repertoire sequencing was used to test whether CD8+ T cell activation and differentiation in Susac syndrome was antigen driven. The study compared CD8+ T cell repertoire clonality among approximately twelve healthy donors, about 14 Susac syndrome patients and 15 multiple sclerosis patients. General findings and caveats noted by the study authors: The TCR sequencing and HLA analysis was acknowledged to have included a relatively small number of individuals.

Peripheral blood CD8+ and CD4+ T cells from healthy donors, Susac syndrome patients and multiple sclerosis patients were profiled by high-throughput TCR beta sequencing. The multiple sclerosis controls were treatment-naive patients who had stable or active relapsing-remitting disease and met the revised McDonald criteria. Bulk CD8+ and CD4+ T cells were purified magnetically by negative isolation, whereas CD8+ TEMRA cells were enriched by FACS. Blood was collected in EDTA tubes and processed within 24 hours, with PBMCs isolated through density gradient centrifugation. PBMCs destined for TCR sequencing were cryopreserved in liquid nitrogen and later thawed in a 37 °C water bath. Purity of sorted or isolated CD4+, CD8+ and CD8+ TEMRA cells was at least 90%. RNA was extracted using the RNeasy kit, and about 0.45 to 1 ug of the RNA was reverse transcribed with random hexamers. The immunoSEQ multiplex PCR assay, covering 54 Vbeta and 13 Jbeta segments, was used to amplify TCR beta CDR3 regions. To correct PCR amplification bias, a synthetic template baseline was used for both primer optimization and computational correction. From the authors' description of their analysis: Reads were assigned to V, D and J genes according to IMGT and analyzed in immunoSEQ Analyzer, with only productive sequences retained. Clonality was calculated as one minus the Shannon entropy normalized by log2 of the number of productive unique sequences. Public and private clones were assessed among the 100 most prevalent clones of each patient and control. Susac-specific clones were defined as absent from healthy and MS cohorts, around 1,000 published viral clones and other ImmuneACCESS disease sequences. TCRdb handled the public reads itself, with Q25 trimming in fastp and clone calling in MiXCR, and kept productive beta chains. Each CDR3 protein gets just one entry, which takes the most common genes and DNA from the rows behind it. The V and J calls were not made by the authors but by TCRdb's processing. This sample has 170,000 or so distinct CDR3 sequences in its table, and 90% to 95% of those were observed once. The top ten clonotypes cover 0.15% to 0.2% of the sample.

As to this clonotype: This receptor's antigen is unknown. Base quality data are lacking; no much larger clone is found one base away.

V ends up 6 bases short and J 8 bases short, with an unmatched junction base count of 9. Measured from the cysteine to the phenylalanine, the CDR3 is 15 residues long. Left in the record is the CDR3 DNA by itself, 45 bases read in frame from the first base. As encoded in the germline V gene (reference sequence), CDR1 is MNHNY while CDR2 is SVGAGI. The V and J segments used are TRBV6-6 and TRBJ2-1; 11 central nucleotides agree with TRBD2. This sequence originates from a human donor with multiple sclerosis. What was sequenced was CD8+ T cells from PBMCs. The sequenced DNA: TGTGCCAGCAGAACCCTAGCGGGAGGAGGCTATGAGCAGTTCTTC. Translated, it reads CASRTLAGGGYEQFF.